The T cell receptor (beta chain) under discussion was sequenced for a study of cytomegalovirus exposure and HLA in healthy donors. General study results and limits: Some V segments, TRBV6-2 and TRBV6-3 among them, were indistinguishable and were therefore excluded.

Germline V gene sequence: CDR1 LGHNA, CDR2 YSLEER. The trim removed 0 bases at V and 8 bases at J, leaving 6 bases unmatched. The CDR3 loop spans 15 amino acids. Note on this clone: Its antigen is unknown.

Use of 60 Vbeta and 13 Jbeta primers characterized the PCR. The data were produced by immunoSEQ multiplex PCR, yet TCRdb's version contains in-frame clones alone and is incomplete. The sample gives approximately 100,000 clones, approximately 80% of which show up once; 3.5% to 4.5% is in the top ten. The origin of this receptor is a female donor in good health and CMV-seropositive. Specimen: PBMCs. V and J are TRBV4-3 and TRBJ2-1, with 8 bases lining up with TRBD1. The DNA of the CDR3 is TGCGCCAGCAGCCAAGAGGACAGGGTAGGGGATGAGCAGTTCTTC. This translates into CASSQEDRVGDEQFF.